Sequencing of this T cell receptor beta chain was carried out in a study of blood T cell repertoires in COVID-19. Study-wide context: The United States, Italy and Spain provided the acute and convalescent COVID-19 samples. Sources were T cells, B-cell-depleted T cells, or PBMCs; the material itself was cDNA or gDNA.

In the original workflow: Reference gene primer amplification gave nucleated cell count estimates. Clones were sequenced by immunoSEQ multiplex PCR, and TCRdb holds only the in-frame ones, with some missing. V and J calls and clone size are copied from that table; D and trimming were computed from the DNA. Of roughly 87,000 clones listed, nearly 90% are singletons. This clone was observed once. V was shortened by 7 bases and J by 7 bases, with 20 bases between the two germline ends. There are 15 residues in the CDR3. Germline CDR1 is MNHEY and CDR2 is SVGAGI. Material for sequencing was peripheral blood. The chain joins TRBV6-5 to TRBJ1-5; tentatively, D is TRBD1 (6 bases). The TCR comes from a woman older than 75 with active COVID-19. The CDR3 DNA reads as TGTGCCAGCATGCGCCAGGGTTCAGGGGAGCAGCCCCAGCATTTT. Its translation: CASMRQGSGEQPQHF.